This T cell receptor beta chain was recovered during a study of T cell responses to AZD1222 COVID-19 vaccine. Study-level background: The study pooled second doses at about 4 or about 12 weeks. Study results and caveats: Elevations in Spike-specific TCR breadth and depth followed administration of two AZD1222 doses. Donors, mostly white British, included more females; clonal diversity was possibly underestimated. Spike-wide coverage was observed for vaccine-associated CD4 TCRs, with dominant responses at 160-218 and 743-854.

Turning to this clone: Its antigen is unidentified.

Assay: immunoSEQ multiplex PCR; the TCRdb copy retains only in-frame clones and omits some. Here the sample spans 82,000 or so clones, 85% to 95% being singletons. The germline V gene encodes CDR1 MNHEY and CDR2 SVGAGI. CDR3 length: 11 amino acids. Trimming stripped 5 bases from V and 9 bases from J, with 10 bases between. The chain recombines TRBV6-5 with TRBJ1-2; D unresolved. This specimen consisted of peripheral blood, obtained on day 0 of AZD1222 vaccination. The clonotype comes from an adult in good health. The CDR3 DNA sequence: TGTGCCAGCAGTCTGTCCGGGAGCTACACCTTC. It yields the protein CASSLSGSYTF.